Sequencing of this T cell receptor beta chain was carried out in a study of T-cell reconstitution after alpha-beta-depleted transplantation in children. This clonotype was observed a handful of times. V lost 4 bases to trimming and J lost 7 bases, with 12 bases between them. The CDR3 length is 13 residues. Germline CDR1 is SGHRS and CDR2 is YFSETQ. Unique molecular identifiers were built into the TCRbeta library. TCRdb re-derived calls from the PCR reads in MiXCR, one entry per CDR3 protein. The repertoire holds around 400,000 distinct CDR3 sequences, with approximately 10% as singletons. This sample comprised PBMCs from the stem cell graft donor, obtained from the stem cell graft. This TCR was recovered from a human donor who donated a stem cell graft to a child with acute myeloid leukemia. J is TRBJ1-5 and V is TRBV5-1; possibly TRBD1 for D (5 bases). In DNA form, the CDR3 reads TGCGCCAGCAGCCCGGAAGGGGCCCAGCCCCAGCATTTT. As protein: CASSPEGAQPQHF.